This is a list of T cell receptor beta chains from one sample in a study of T cells expressing NK-cell markers. TCRdb reworked the 5' RACE reads into one entry per CDR3 protein, no DNA. Across more than 400,000 distinct CDR3 sequences, the top ten clones capture more than 7% of the sample. Sequencing input: blood T cells: a sorted CD56 or NKG2C T cell subset, CD4+ or CD8+ T cells, or bulk PBMC T cells (not recorded which). These TCRs come from a woman aged 18 to 75 in good health. CDR3s include the opening cysteine and the closing phenylalanine or tryptophan. Fields, in order: J gene, V gene, CDR3 protein.

TRBJ1-5 | TRBV20-1 | CSPAGAPGKPQHF
TRBJ1-4 | TRBV3-1 | CASSQGMRSTNEKLFF
TRBJ1-2 | TRBV3-1 | CASSPAGTGTLQTNYGYTF
TRBJ2-6 | TRBV9 | CASPGANVLTF
TRBJ2-1 | TRBV12-2 | CASRLVAGWAYNEQFF
TRBJ2-2 | TRBV6-5 | CASSYSSANTGELFF
TRBJ2-1 | TRBV5-1 | CASSLVAGVNNEQFF
TRBJ1-1 | TRBV5-4 | CASSLGGRWGGLAFF
TRBJ1-5 | TRBV2 | CASSKTAFNQPQHF
TRBJ2-4 | TRBV5-4 | CASSSGQGIDIQYF
TRBJ1-2 | TRBV10-1 | CASRLGRRNYGYTF
TRBJ2-2 | TRBV7-2 | CASSLAAKNTGELFF
TRBJ1-2 | TRBV6-1 | CASSEGPGPSYGYTF
TRBJ1-2 | TRBV18 | CASSPQGQDHTF
TRBJ2-5 | TRBV7-2 | CASSLRGRFQETQYF
TRBJ2-2 | TRBV20-1 | CSARDLGGGADTGELFF
TRBJ1-1 | TRBV7-9 | CASSLVGGFSDTEAFF
TRBJ2-1 | TRBV4-3 | CASSQEGLAGNEQFF
TRBJ1-1 | TRBV5-5 | CASSLREEAFF
TRBJ1-3 | TRBV29-1 | CSVGQGNSGNTIYF
TRBJ2-1 | TRBV30 | CAWSQGATSGRGTYNEQFF
TRBJ2-2 | TRBV3-1 | CASSQEGLAGENTGELFF
TRBJ2-1 | TRBV7-2 | CASSLGGASYNEQFF
TRBJ2-3 | TRBV6-4 | CASSEAGGQPDTQYF
TRBJ2-1 | TRBV12-3/TRBV12-4 | CASSHGLLAAHYNEQFF